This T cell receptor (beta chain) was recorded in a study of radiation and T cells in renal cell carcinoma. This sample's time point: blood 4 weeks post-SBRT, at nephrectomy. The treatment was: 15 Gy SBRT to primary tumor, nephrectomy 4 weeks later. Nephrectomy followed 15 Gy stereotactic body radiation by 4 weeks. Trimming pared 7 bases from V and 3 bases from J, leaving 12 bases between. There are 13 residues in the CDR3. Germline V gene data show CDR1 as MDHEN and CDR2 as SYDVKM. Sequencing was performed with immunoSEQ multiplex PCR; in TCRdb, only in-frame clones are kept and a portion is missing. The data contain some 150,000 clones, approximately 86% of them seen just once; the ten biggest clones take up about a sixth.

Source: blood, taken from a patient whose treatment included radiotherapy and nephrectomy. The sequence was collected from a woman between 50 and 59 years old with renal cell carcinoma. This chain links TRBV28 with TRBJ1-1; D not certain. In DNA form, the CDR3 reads TGTGCCAGCACCCCTCCTTGGTACACTGAAGCTTTCTTT. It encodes CASTPPWYTEAFF.